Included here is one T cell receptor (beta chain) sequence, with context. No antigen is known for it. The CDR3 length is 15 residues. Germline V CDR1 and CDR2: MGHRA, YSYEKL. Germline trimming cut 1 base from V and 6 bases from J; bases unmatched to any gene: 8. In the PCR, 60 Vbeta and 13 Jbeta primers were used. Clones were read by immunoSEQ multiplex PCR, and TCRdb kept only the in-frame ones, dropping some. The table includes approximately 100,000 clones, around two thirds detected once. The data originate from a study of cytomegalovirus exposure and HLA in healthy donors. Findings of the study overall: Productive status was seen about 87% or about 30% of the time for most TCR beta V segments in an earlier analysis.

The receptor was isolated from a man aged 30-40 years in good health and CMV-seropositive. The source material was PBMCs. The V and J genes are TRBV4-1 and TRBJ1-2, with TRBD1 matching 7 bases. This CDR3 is CASSQAPGQNDGYTF. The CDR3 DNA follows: TGCGCCAGCAGCCAAGCCCCGGGACAGAACGATGGCTACACCTTC.